This TCR beta chain was observed in a study of cytomegalovirus exposure and HLA in healthy donors. Broader study findings: Later on, analysis showed that most CMV-associated TCR beta chains appeared to be HLA-restricted. Presence/absence results assume similar sequencing depth per donor, which may not hold.

The CDR3 spans 12 residues. From germline, CDR1 is SGHVS and CDR2 FQNEAQ. PCR was performed using 60 Vbeta and 13 Jbeta primers. The protocol was immunoSEQ multiplex PCR, while the TCRdb copy is restricted to in-frame clones and leaves out a portion. Of 99,000 or so clones in the sample, over 75% were seen once. A note on this clone: As yet, its antigen is unknown.

The clonotype originates from a woman aged 40-49 years in good health and CMV-seropositive. The chain uses TRBV7-8 and TRBJ2-5; 10 bases align to TRBD2. The DNA end lines up better with TRBJ2-7; the J call may be wrong. Input material: PBMCs. The CDR3 region has the DNA TGTGCTGTAGCGGGGGGACACTACGAGCAGTACTTC. Its translation: CAVAGGHYEQYF.